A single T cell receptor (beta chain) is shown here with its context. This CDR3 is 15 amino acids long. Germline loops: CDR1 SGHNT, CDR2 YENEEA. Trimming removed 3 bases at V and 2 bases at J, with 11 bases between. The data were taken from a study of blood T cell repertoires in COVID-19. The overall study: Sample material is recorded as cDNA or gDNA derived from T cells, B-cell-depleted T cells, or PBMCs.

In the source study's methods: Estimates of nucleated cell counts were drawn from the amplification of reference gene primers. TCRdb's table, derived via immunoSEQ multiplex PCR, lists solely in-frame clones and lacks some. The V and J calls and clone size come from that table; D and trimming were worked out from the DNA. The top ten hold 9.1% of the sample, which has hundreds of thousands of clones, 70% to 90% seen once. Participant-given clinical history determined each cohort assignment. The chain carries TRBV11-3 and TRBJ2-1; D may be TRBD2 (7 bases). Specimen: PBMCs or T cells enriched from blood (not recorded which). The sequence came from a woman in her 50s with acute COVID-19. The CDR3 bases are TGTGCCAGCAGCTTTTCGGGGGGCGCCTACAATGAGCAGTTCTTC. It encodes CASSFSGGAYNEQFF.